This T cell receptor beta chain was profiled in a study of blood T cell repertoires in COVID-19. About the research overall: From T cells, B-cell-depleted T cells, or PBMCs came the material, which was cDNA or gDNA.

The CDR3 runs 15 residues. V shed 3 bases, J shed 6 bases, and the junction held 6 bases outside the gene matches. Sequencing was performed with immunoSEQ multiplex PCR; in TCRdb, only in-frame clones are kept and a portion is missing. The table lists under 35,000 clones, roughly 88% of them singletons. This clonotype was obtained from a woman between 45 and 60 years old with active COVID-19. J is TRBJ2-2 and V is TRBV23-1; TRBD2 agrees at 8 bases. TRBV23-1 is labeled an ORF, and its function is uncertain. Sequenced material: peripheral blood. CDR3 region: CASSHLGTSAGELFF. As DNA, the CDR3 is TGCGCCAGCAGTCATTTAGGGACTAGTGCCGGGGAGCTGTTTTTT.